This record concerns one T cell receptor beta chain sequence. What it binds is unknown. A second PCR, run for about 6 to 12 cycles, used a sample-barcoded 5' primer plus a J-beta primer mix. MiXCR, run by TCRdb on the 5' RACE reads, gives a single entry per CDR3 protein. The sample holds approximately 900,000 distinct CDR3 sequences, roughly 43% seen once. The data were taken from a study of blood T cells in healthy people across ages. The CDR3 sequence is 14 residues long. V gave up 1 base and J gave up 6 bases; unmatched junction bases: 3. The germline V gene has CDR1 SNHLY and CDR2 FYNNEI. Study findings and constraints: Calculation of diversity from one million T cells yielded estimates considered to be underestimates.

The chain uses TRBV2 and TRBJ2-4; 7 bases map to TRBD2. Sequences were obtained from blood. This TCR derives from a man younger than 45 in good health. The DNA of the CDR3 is TGTGCCAGCAGTGAAGGACTAGCAGGAAACATTCAGTACTTC. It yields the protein CASSEGLAGNIQYF.